This entry is about one T cell receptor beta chain. This entry comes from a study of CD8 T cells in Susac syndrome. V gave up 2 bases and J gave up 1 base; unmatched junction bases: 1. The CDR3 is 14 amino acids. Germline CDR1 and CDR2: MNHEY and SVGEGT. Random-hexamer reverse transcription was applied to about 0.45 to 1 ug RNA. Amplification of TCR beta CDR3 spanned 54 Vbeta and 13 Jbeta via immunoSEQ multiplex PCR. TCRdb ran MiXCR on the immunoSEQ multiplex PCR reads and lists one entry per CDR3 protein. This sample has more than 110,000 distinct CDR3 sequences; more than 85% occur once, and the top ten carry 0.13% to 0.15%. CD8+ and CD4+ T cells circulating in blood were sequenced for TCR beta.

This receptor was identified in a human donor with Susac syndrome. The chain couples TRBV6-2 or TRBV6-3 to TRBJ2-5, with 7 positions matching TRBD2. Sequencing was done on a sample of CD4+ T cells from PBMCs. CDR3 sequence: CASSYERGQETQYF. The CDR3 DNA follows: TGTGCCAGCAGTTACGAGCGGGGCCAAGAGACCCAGTACTTC.